This record looks at one T cell receptor beta chain sequence and its context. The antigen remains undetermined. Looked up from germline, CDR1 is MGHRA and CDR2 is YSYEKL. The CDR3 has 14 residues. V was pared by 5 bases and J by 4 bases, with 14 bases between. The entry originates in a study of CD8+ T cells in alopecia areata. Findings and limits, study-wide: Patients shared TCRs less clearly than mice did, possibly owing to HLA. The study found higher clonality in lesional than normal scalp, especially in alopecia totalis/universalis.

In five patients, CD4+ T cells were split by CD25+CD127- sorting. Individuals with alopecia areata gave both lesional scalp punch biopsies and peripheral blood for collection. PBMCs yielded sorted CD4+ and CD8+ T cells. Extracted RNA was reverse transcribed, and the resulting cDNA served as sequencing template. The repertoire was sequenced with immunoSEQ multiplex PCR; TCRdb's copy has only in-frame clones and lacks some. The sample includes tens of thousands of clones, approximately 59% of them seen just once. This chain connects TRBV4-1 to TRBJ2-5; D is ambiguous. Sequencing was done on a sample of CD4+ Tregs sorted from blood. The receptor's source is a human donor with alopecia areata. The CDR3 coding sequence is TGCGCCAGCAGCGGCCGGACCGCTCCAGAGACCCAGTACTTC. It codes for CASSGRTAPETQYF.